This passage covers 25 T cell receptor beta chains from one sample sequenced in a study of blood T cell repertoires in COVID-19. Clones were sequenced by immunoSEQ multiplex PCR, and TCRdb holds only the in-frame ones, with some missing. The sample yields tens of thousands of clones, 85% to 90% seen once. Sequencing was performed on peripheral blood. The receptors were sampled from a man aged 45-60 years with active COVID-19.

The V call is TRBV10-2, the J call TRBJ2-4, with 8 bases aligning to TRBD2. Unmatched junction bases numbered 9, after V lost 3 bases and J lost 11 bases. CDR1 and CDR2 from the germline V gene are WSHSY and SAAADI. This CDR3 comprises 14 residues. The CDR3: CASSDGTRPNVQYF. The CDR3 bases are TGCGCCAGCAGTGATGGGACTAGGCCTAACGTTCAGTACTTC.

V is TRBV4-2 and J is TRBJ2-7; the D gene is possibly TRBD1 (5 bases). Germline CDR1 and CDR2: LGHNA and YNFKEQ. There are 16 residues in the CDR3. V shed 4 bases and J shed 0 bases, with 16 bases lying between them. This CDR3 reads CASSPEQVPLSYEQYF. The CDR3 nucleotides are TGTGCCAGCAGCCCAGAACAGGTTCCCCTCTCCTACGAGCAGTACTTC.

The chain employs TRBV12-3 or TRBV12-4 and TRBJ1-2; 8 nucleotides align to TRBD1. The V and J ends lost 9 bases and 5 bases, in that order; junction bases with no gene match: 8. The CDR3 has 13 residues. CDR3 region: CASKPQGAYGYTF. DNA for the CDR3: TGTGCCAGTAAACCCCAGGGGGCGTATGGCTACACCTTC.

The V and J genes are TRBV20-1 and TRBJ1-3, with unresolved D. The length of the CDR3 is 13 residues. The germline gives CDR1 DFQATT, CDR2 SNEGSKA (reference sequence). V was shortened by 3 bases and J by 9 bases, with 15 bases between the two germline ends. The CDR3 coding sequence is TGCAGTGCTAGTAGACTACAGACAAGCACCATATATTTT. Translation gives CSASRLQTSTIYF.

This clone was picked up one time. The chain links TRBV27 to TRBJ1-6; 7 bases map to TRBD1. The germline CDR1 and CDR2 sequences are MNHEY and SMNVEV (reference sequence). This CDR3 comprises 18 residues. Trimming cost V 1 base and J 0 bases; bases outside gene matches: 6. CDR3 nucleotide sequence: TGTGCCAGCAGTTTATTCGGGACAGATTTCTCCTATAATTCACCCCTCCACTTT. Protein product: CASSLFGTDFSYNSPLHF.

The chain uses TRBV18 and TRBJ2-7; TRBD2 might be the D (5 bases). Germline CDR1 reads KGHSH; CDR2 reads LQKENI. This CDR3 region has 13 residues. Trimming took 6 bases from V and 3 from J, leaving 12 bases between them. CDR3 in amino acids: CASSPTAGYEQYF. The CDR3 nucleotides are TGTGCCAGCTCCCCGACGGCGGGCTACGAGCAGTACTTC.

The chain links TRBV30 to TRBJ1-2, with no clear D. Germline CDR1 is GTSNPN and CDR2 is SVGIG (reference sequence). V was clipped by 2 bases and J by 5 bases, with 12 bases between them. This CDR3 is built from 13 residues. CDR3 loop: CAWSQALNYGYTF. The CDR3 DNA sequence: TGTGCCTGGAGTCAAGCCTTAAATTATGGCTACACCTTC. The full variable domain, with the rest looked up from reference TRBV30 and TRBJ1-2, is SQTIHQWPATLVQPVGSPLSLECTVEGTSNPNLYWYRQAAGRGLQLLFYSVGIGQISSEVPQNLSASRPQDRQFILSSKKLLLSDSGFYLCAWSQALNYGYTFGSGTRLTVV.

The CDR3 DNA is TGTGCCAGCAGCGTGACAGGATTTAACACTGAAGCTTTCTTT. As protein: CASSVTGFNTEAFF. The chain has TRBV6-5 and TRBJ1-1, with D tentatively TRBD1 (6 bases). The CDR3 runs 14 residues. The germline V gene encodes CDR1 MNHEY and CDR2 SVGAGI. V dropped 6 bases and J dropped 2 bases, with 13 bases sitting between them.

J is TRBJ2-1 and V is TRBV5-1, with a possible D match to TRBD1 (5 bases). The ends were cut back, 0 bases at V and 5 bases at J, with 9 bases in the middle. This CDR3 is built from 14 residues. The germline V gene encodes CDR1 SGHRS and CDR2 YFSETQ. The CDR3 is CASSLESRDNEQFF. Here the CDR3 DNA reads TGCGCCAGCAGCTTGGAGTCCAGGGACAATGAGCAGTTCTTC.

The J gene is TRBJ2-7, the V gene TRBV6-4, with TRBD1 identical over 9 bases. Germline trimming cut 3 bases from V and 6 bases from J; bases unmatched to any gene: 12. CDR1 is MRHNA, CDR2 SNTAGT, per germline. CDR3 size: 16 residues. In DNA, the CDR3 is TGTGCCAGCAGTGAGGCACCGGGACAGGGAACGACCGAGCAGTACTTC. Translating gives CASSEAPGQGTTEQYF.

The chain joins TRBV6-5 to TRBJ1-2; 9 bases match TRBD1. Germline V gene sequence: CDR1 MNHEY, CDR2 SVGAGI. The CDR3 loop spans 13 amino acids. Trimming took 7 bases from V and 4 from J; bases not matched to a gene: 4. CDR3 amino acids: CASKTGGRYGYTF. CDR3 bases: TGTGCCAGCAAAACAGGGGGCCGCTATGGCTACACCTTC.

The chain combines TRBV3-1 (or the pseudogene TRBV3-2) with TRBJ2-7; 9 nucleotides agree with TRBD1. The germline V gene encodes CDR1 LGHDT and CDR2 YNNKEL (reference sequence). Unmatched junction bases numbered 13, after V lost 3 bases and J lost 10 bases. This CDR3 is 15 amino acids long. The CDR3 DNA reads TGTGCCAGCAGCCAGGCATGGACAGGGGTCTCTCCACAGTACTTC. This codes for CASSQAWTGVSPQYF.

The rearrangement links TRBV11-2 to TRBJ2-3; D gene ambiguous. The CDR3 runs to 13 residues. Trimming removed 0 bases from V and 8 bases from J, with 9 bases in between. Germline CDR1 reads SGHAT; CDR2 reads FQNNGV. This chain's CDR3 is CASSLESSGTQYF. The DNA for the CDR3 is TGTGCCAGCAGCTTAGAGTCCTCCGGTACGCAGTATTTT.

V and J are TRBV3-1 (or the pseudogene TRBV3-2) and TRBJ2-5; TRBD2 matches at 10 bases. The trim removed 1 base at V and 4 bases at J, leaving 6 bases unmatched. This CDR3 contains 16 residues. The germline V gene encodes CDR1 LGHDT and CDR2 YNNKEL (reference sequence). The CDR3: CASSQGLERGGETQYF. CDR3 coding DNA: TGTGCCAGCAGCCAAGGCTTGGAGCGGGGGGGAGAGACCCAGTACTTC.

The chain carries TRBV7-9 and TRBJ1-6; D perhaps matches TRBD1 (5 bases). The V gene's germline CDR1 is SEHNR and CDR2 FQNEAQ (reference sequence). The CDR3 covers 12 residues. Trimming removed 8 bases from V and 7 bases from J, with 9 bases in between. As DNA, the CDR3 is TGTGCCAGCGGAGCAGGGAATTCACCCCTCCACTTT. This sequence encodes CASGAGNSPLHF.

V usage is TRBV25-1 and J usage is TRBJ2-5; TRBD1 might be the D (6 bases). Germline values: CDR1 MGHDK, CDR2 SYGVNS. CDR3 length equals 14 residues. V lost 0 bases and J 5 bases, leaving 10 bases between the germline ends. For the CDR3, the DNA is TGTGCCAGCAGTGAATACAGGGGTACGGAGACCCAGTACTTC. It is translated as CASSEYRGTETQYF.

The gene calls are TRBV15 and TRBJ1-1; D uncertain. The CDR3 totals 13 residues. The V gene's germline CDR1 is LNHNV and CDR2 YYDKDF (reference sequence). Trimming removed 3 bases at V and 3 bases at J, with 8 bases between. The CDR3, as DNA: TGTGCCACCAGCAGGAGGAGGGACACTGAAGCTTTCTTT. Translated, it gives CATSRRRDTEAFF.

This chain connects TRBV27 to TRBJ1-2, with TRBD1 matching 12 bases. Unmatched junction bases numbered 9, after V lost 5 bases and J lost 8 bases. CDR1 and CDR2 (germline): MNHEY, SMNVEV (reference sequence). This CDR3 region has 15 residues. This CDR3 reads CASSPNRDRGLGYTF. DNA of the CDR3: TGTGCCAGCAGTCCGAACCGGGACAGGGGGCTCGGCTACACCTTC.

The DNA of the CDR3 is TGCGCCAGCAGCTTGGGCGGTGCTCAGACGTTCTACGAGCAGTACTTC. Its protein is CASSLGGAQTFYEQYF. The rearrangement uses TRBV5-1 and TRBJ2-7; unclear D gene. Looked up from germline, CDR1 is SGHRS and CDR2 is YFSETQ. V gave up 0 bases and J gave up 3 bases, with 16 bases separating them. CDR3 length: 16 residues.

The chain couples TRBV7-3 to TRBJ2-7, with D uncertain. The germline V gene encodes CDR1 SGHTA and CDR2 FQGTGA. The CDR3 length is 12 residues. V was cut by 2 bases and J by 4 bases, with 6 bases left in between. The CDR3, as DNA: TGTGCCAGCAGCTTAGGTGAGTACGAGCAGTACTTC. It codes for CASSLGEYEQYF.

Remarks on this clone: At the DNA level, this CDR3 is encoded by other sequences in the same sample as well. The V and J genes are TRBV28 and TRBJ1-5; 9 positions match TRBD1. The CDR3 extends over 14 amino acids. V was pared by 7 bases and J by 2 bases, with 3 bases of the junction left unmatched. CDR1 and CDR2 from the germline V gene are MDHEN and SYDVKM. Here the CDR3 DNA reads TGTGCCAGCAATCGGGACAGGGGCAATCAGCCCCAGCATTTT. Translation: CASNRDRGNQPQHF. Variable domain in full (rest from reference TRBV28 and TRBJ1-5): DVKVTQSSRYLVKRTGEKVFLECVQDMDHENMFWYRQDPGLGLRLIYFSYDVKMKEKGDIPEGYSVSREKKERFSLILESASTNQTSMYLCASNRDRGNQPQHFGDGTRLSIL.

Here the CDR3 reads CASSKVLGLIQGTEAFF. The CDR3 DNA is TGTGCCAGCAGCAAAGTTCTTGGGCTTATTCAGGGCACTGAAGCTTTCTTT. The chain uses TRBV21-1 and TRBJ1-1; the D segment call TRBD1 is taken from the table without a DNA check. TRBV21-1 is noted as a pseudogene. The CDR3 covers 17 residues.

This chain connects TRBV6-2 or TRBV6-3 to TRBJ1-5; D is perhaps TRBD1 (6 bases). CDR1 and CDR2 from the germline V gene are MNHEY and SVGEGT. The CDR3 covers 14 residues. The V end lost 0 bases, the J end lost 7 bases, and 10 bases lay between the germline ends. The CDR3 nucleotides are TGTGCCAGCAGTTACTCGGGGGCCCGGCAGCCCCAGCATTTT. Encoded protein: CASSYSGARQPQHF.

Details on this clone: One end of the junction fails to match germline, which may point to a read error. This chain connects TRBV3-1 (or the pseudogene TRBV3-2) to TRBJ2-6, with D uncertain. Per the germline V gene, CDR1 is LGHDT and CDR2 is YNNKEL (reference sequence). The CDR3 consists of 14 residues. CDR3 nucleotide sequence: TGTGCCACCAGCGTCAGGACTGGGGCCAACGTCCTGACTTTC. Residues: CATSVRTGANVLTF.

The gene calls are TRBV6-5 and TRBJ2-3, with D maybe TRBD2 (7 bases). With 0 bases removed from V and 4 bases from J, the gap between germline ends came to 11 bases. The germline gives CDR1 MNHEY, CDR2 SVGAGI. This CDR3 spans 15 amino acids. The DNA of the CDR3 is TGTGCCAGCAGTTACTCGGGGGGGGGCCCAGATACGCAGTATTTT. This translates into CASSYSGGGPDTQYF.